These 18 T cell receptor beta chains share one sample of origin, sequenced in a study of cytomegalovirus exposure and HLA in healthy donors. The data were produced by immunoSEQ multiplex PCR, yet TCRdb's version contains in-frame clones alone and is incomplete. This sample has roughly 200,000 clones, with approximately 78% found just once. The sample consisted of PBMCs. These receptors all come from a young woman in good health and CMV-seronegative.

This clone was recorded a few times. The gene calls are TRBV6-1 and TRBJ1-1, with TRBD1 matching over 8 bases. The CDR3 spans 12 residues. Looked up from germline, CDR1 is MNHNS and CDR2 is SASEGT. Trimming cost V 6 bases and J 10 bases; bases outside gene matches: 7. The CDR3 loop is CASSLDRGRAFF. DNA for the CDR3: TGTGCCAGCAGCCTAGACAGGGGACGAGCTTTCTTT.

This clone was recorded a few times. The gene calls are TRBV7-9 and TRBJ2-7; tentative D call: TRBD2 (6 bases). Trimming removed 5 bases from V and 7 bases from J, with 15 bases in between. CDR3 length: 13 amino acids. Germline loops: CDR1 SEHNR, CDR2 FQNEAQ (reference sequence). CDR3 bases: TGTGCCAGCAGCCCCGTCGGGGGTGAAGAGCAGTACTTC. This codes for CASSPVGGEEQYF. The entire variable domain, with the rest obtained from reference TRBV7-9 and TRBJ2-7, is as follows: DTGVSQNPRHKITKRGQNVTFRCDPISEHNRLYWYRQTLGQGPEFLTYFQNEAQLEKSRLLSDRFSAERPKGSFSTLEIQRTEQGDSAMYLCASSPVGGEEQYFGPGTRLTVT.

This clone was counted a single time. V is TRBV25-1 and J is TRBJ1-5, with a possible D match to TRBD1 (5 bases). V lost 3 bases and J lost 6, with 12 bases in between. Germline V gives CDR1 MGHDK, CDR2 SYGVNS. The CDR3 extends over 14 amino acids. Here the CDR3 reads CASSEAGYGQPQHF. In DNA, the CDR3 is TGTGCCAGCAGTGAGGCAGGGTACGGTCAGCCCCAGCATTTT.

The V gene is TRBV11-2, the J gene TRBJ2-5; tentative D call: TRBD2 (6 bases). The V gene lost 1 base and the J gene lost 4 bases, with 19 bases spanning the gap. The CDR3 sequence is 17 residues long. CDR1 SGHAT and CDR2 FQNNGV come from the germline V gene. The CDR3 here is CASSLGGVRGGSETQYF. The CDR3 nucleotides read TGTGCCAGCAGCTTAGGAGGGGTTAGGGGAGGATCAGAGACCCAGTACTTC.

J is TRBJ1-2 and V is TRBV9; D is possibly TRBD1 (5 bases). Germline CDR1 and CDR2: SGDLS and YYNGEE. Trimming cost V 4 bases and J 4 bases, with 11 bases left between them. This CDR3 is 13 amino acids long. CDR3 sequence: CASSPPGVYGYTF. The CDR3 bases are TGTGCCAGCAGCCCACCGGGGGTCTATGGCTACACCTTC.

This rearrangement joins TRBV5-1 to TRBJ2-7, with 8 bases aligning to TRBD2. The CDR3 has 17 residues. V was pared by 5 bases and J by 0 bases, with 13 bases of the junction left unmatched. Per germline, CDR1 SGHRS and CDR2 YFSETQ. This CDR3 reads CASSSGTSSSGSYEQYF. The DNA of the CDR3 is TGCGCCAGCAGTTCCGGGACTAGTTCTTCCGGCTCCTACGAGCAGTACTTC.

This clone was recorded only once. The rearrangement uses TRBV11-3 and TRBJ2-3; D remains ambiguous. CDR1 is SGHNT, CDR2 YENEEA, per germline. The V gene lost 0 bases and the J gene lost 2 bases, with 6 bases spanning the gap. The CDR3 is made up of 14 amino acids. CDR3 sequence reads: CASSLDPITDTQYF. The CDR3, as DNA: TGTGCCAGCAGCTTAGATCCAATCACAGATACGCAGTATTTT.

The chain combines TRBV5-1 with TRBJ1-5; D unclear. V shed 0 bases and J shed 2 bases, with 9 bases lying between them. CDR3 length: 15 amino acids. CDR1 and CDR2 (germline): SGHRS, YFSETQ. The CDR3 spells CASSLAGVGNQPQHF. The CDR3 nucleotides read TGCGCCAGCAGCTTGGCAGGTGTTGGCAATCAGCCCCAGCATTTT.

This clone was recorded once. This chain connects TRBV6-1 to TRBJ1-1, with 10 bases fitting TRBD1. CDR3 length: 15 residues. Unmatched junction bases numbered 8, after V lost 6 bases and J lost 4 bases. In germline, CDR1 is MNHNS, CDR2 SASEGT. CDR3 nucleotides: TGTGCCAGCAGAGCCTTGGACAGGGGGACCACTGAAGCTTTCTTT. Translation gives CASRALDRGTTEAFF.

This clone has only a few counts. Mismatch with germline at one junction end may stem from a read error. This sequence joins TRBV30 and TRBJ2-1; the D is unclear. CDR3 length equals 14 residues. The germline gives CDR1 GTSNPN, CDR2 SVGIG (reference sequence). CDR3 in amino acids: CAWSVLPSDNEQFF. Here the CDR3 DNA reads TGTGCCTGGAGTGTACTGCCCTCCGACAATGAGCAGTTCTTC.

The rearrangement joins TRBV25-1 to TRBJ2-2; 7 nucleotides line up with TRBD2. CDR3 length equals 15 residues. The V and J ends lost 0 bases and 4 bases, in that order; junction bases with no gene match: 2. Germline V gene sequence: CDR1 MGHDK, CDR2 SYGVNS. CDR3 DNA sequence: TGTGCCAGCAGTGAATATCGCGGGAGCACCGGGGAGCTGTTTTTT. Residues: CASSEYRGSTGELFF.

The chain is built from TRBV5-1 and TRBJ2-3, with 8 bases that match TRBD1. Germline V gene lookup returns CDR1 SGHRS and CDR2 YFSETQ. The length of the CDR3 is 13 residues. The ends lost 4 bases at V and 6 bases at J; junction bases unmatched: 4. This chain's CDR3 is CASSVGQVDTQYF. CDR3 nucleotides: TGCGCCAGCAGCGTGGGACAGGTGGATACGCAGTATTTT.

This clone has only a few counts. The chain employs TRBV5-5 and TRBJ2-6; no clear D gene. Germline CDR1 reads SGHKS; CDR2 reads YYEKEE (reference sequence). This CDR3 has 16 residues. The V end was cut by 3 bases, the J end by 4 bases, with 14 bases between. The CDR3 protein is CASSSIFWAGANVLTF. The CDR3 region has the DNA TGTGCCAGCAGCTCCATCTTTTGGGCCGGGGCCAACGTCCTGACTTTC.

CDR3 region: CASRGQGRNSPLHF. The CDR3 DNA sequence: TGTGCCAGCAGGGGACAGGGACGTAATTCACCCCTCCACTTT. The chain carries TRBV28 and TRBJ1-6; TRBD1 aligns across 9 bases. The CDR3 length is 14 residues. CDR1 is MDHEN and CDR2 is SYDVKM in the germline V gene. The junction had 3 bases not matched to a gene; V was cut back by 6 bases and J by 6 bases.

The chain combines TRBV6-5 with TRBJ2-7; D is perhaps TRBD1 (6 bases). Deletions cut 4 bases from V and 5 bases from J, with 15 bases between. CDR1 and CDR2 from the germline V gene are MNHEY and SVGAGI. The length of the CDR3 is 14 residues. CDR3 amino acids: CASSSGTMTNEQYF. The CDR3 DNA is TGTGCCAGCAGTTCCGGGACAATGACCAACGAGCAGTACTTC.

This chain links TRBV7-7 with TRBJ1-2, with D tentatively TRBD1 (6 bases). The CDR3 extends over 14 amino acids. CDR1 is SSHAT, CDR2 FNYEAQ, per germline (reference sequence). V gave up 5 bases and J gave up 4 bases, with 14 bases separating them. The CDR3 DNA follows: TGTGCCAGCAGCCTCGCGGGGGCGTCCTATGGCTACACCTTC. Its protein product is CASSLAGASYGYTF.

This clone appeared a few times. V is TRBV4-2 and J is TRBJ2-7; 14 positions agree with TRBD2. J gave up 4 bases and V 3 bases, and 11 bases lay outside the gene matches. Germline V gene sequence: CDR1 LGHNA, CDR2 YNFKEQ. There are 18 residues in the CDR3. The CDR3 region is CASSHPGTSGSPPYEQYF. CDR3 coding DNA: TGTGCCAGCAGCCACCCCGGGACTAGCGGGAGTCCCCCTTACGAGCAGTACTTC.

The chain joins TRBV7-8 to TRBJ2-7; 8 positions agree with TRBD2. This CDR3 is built from 16 residues. CDR1 SGHVS and CDR2 FQNEAQ come from the germline V gene. Germline trimming cut 5 bases from V and 0 bases from J; bases unmatched to any gene: 9. The chain's CDR3 is CASSAGSGSLSYEQYF. CDR3 bases: TGTGCCAGCAGCGCCGGAAGCGGGAGTCTCTCCTACGAGCAGTACTTC.